This T cell receptor beta chain was identified in a study of Tregs in tolerant kidney transplant recipients (dated by TCRdb to the late 2010s). About the investigation overall: Related donors were used in the transplants with nonmyeloablative bone marrow transplantation, and mixed chimerism was transient in the human trials. Before combined kidney and bone marrow transplantation, this study identified donor-specific regulatory T cells using TCRbeta sequencing and then followed those same cells after transplant.

This specimen's time point label, per the study, means: blood sample drawn before combined kidney and bone marrow transplant. Thawed PBMCs were FACS-sorted into unstimulated Tregs (CD4+CD25+CD127-), CD4+ non-Tregs (CD4+CD25-), CD4 cells and CD8 cells. Patients were 4 combined kidney and bone marrow transplant recipients from the ITN036ST trial, and only these trial subjects had samples available. Healthy control blood was processed to PBMCs by Ficoll density gradient and cryopreserved, and patient PBMCs were collected before and after transplant. Details on this clone: It lacks a known antigen.

For TCRbeta CDR3 sequencing, genomic DNA from the sorted cells was extracted using the QIAGEN DNeasy Blood and Tissue Kit. High-throughput TCRbeta CDR3 sequencing, which included PCR amplification with bias correction and internal controls, was done commercially through immunoSEQ. The study's own analysis went as follows. Unique productive TCRbeta sequences were defined by CDR3 nucleotide sequence where primers matched, otherwise by CDR3 amino acid sequence with Vbeta and Jbeta genes. To correct sorting error, sequences shared between sorted populations at a frequency ratio of 2:1 or less were removed; the rest were assigned to the higher population. Sequences were defined as donor-reactive when expanded at least 5-fold in CFSE-low cells versus unstimulated cells and present at a frequency of at least 0.01% in CFSE-low cells. Repertoire divergence was quantified by Jensen-Shannon divergence using the top 100 TCRbeta sequences ranked by frequency. For samples with multiple sequencing runs, sorting error was corrected in each run separately before the runs were combined. TCRdb took over this immuneACCESS table, retaining in-frame rearrangements with V and J assigned. Such tables are incomplete; in checked studies, under half of the missing clones stem from an unresolved V gene, and the remainder is unexplained. V, J and clone size were drawn from that table, and D and trimming were deduced from the DNA. The data table for this sample lists roughly 50,000 clones. In total, the top ten clones hold roughly 0.8% of the sample.

What the study reported, not specific to this receptor: Biological reproducibility was not directly addressed, though technical replication error appeared minimal. In tolerant patients, donor-specific Tregs expanded more than Tregs overall, which suggests antigen-driven rather than nonspecific expansion. The most biologically relevant and donor-specific TCRbeta repertoire appeared to be identified by expanding Tregs with activated donor B cells. PCR primers changed over time for some patients, so nucleotide-level comparison across those patients' samples was not possible. The study was limited by small patient numbers, and the findings need validation in larger populations and under other immunosuppression protocols.

The material sequenced was CD4+ T cells from blood, taken before the transplant. The receptor was derived from a human donor who received a combined kidney and bone marrow transplant.

This receptor carries the CDR3 CSATWATSGNTGELFF. The sequenced part of the CDR3 DNA is TGCAGTGCCACCTGGGCGACTAGCGGCAACACCGGGGAG. In this chain, TRBV20-1 is recombined with TRBJ2-2, with 9 bases matching TRBD2. Sequencing ends 3 residues short of the CDR3 end; the germline J gene provides the rest. According to the germline V gene (reference sequence), CDR1 reads DFQATT and CDR2 reads SNEGSKA. The cysteine opens and the phenylalanine closes a CDR3 of 16 amino acids. Sequencing covers 39 bases of the CDR3, shown here with the frame starting at base 1. Ends trimmed: V by 6 bases, J by 2 bases; bases unmatched to a gene: 10.